The 2 T cell receptor beta chains presented below share a single source sample, sequenced in a study of blood T cell repertoires in COVID-19. Repertoires were generated with immunoSEQ multiplex PCR, while TCRdb's copy carries only in-frame clones and drops some. The table lists hundreds of thousands of clones, roughly 90% of them singletons. The sample was peripheral blood. The receptors originated from a woman under 40 with COVID-19, enrolled during active disease.

This clone appeared a single time. Here the CDR3 DNA reads TGTGCCAGCAGCGTCGCCCCTCCTAGCGGGGGGGGCTACGAGCAGTACTTC. Its protein product is CASSVAPPSGGGYEQYF. V gene TRBV7-2 combines with J gene TRBJ2-7; 12 nucleotides agree with TRBD2. CDR3 size: 17 residues. After removal of 5 bases from V and 3 bases from J, the junction contained 11 bases not matched to a gene. In germline, CDR1 is SGHTA, CDR2 FQGNSA.

V and J are TRBV19 and TRBJ1-3, with D maybe TRBD1 (6 bases). Trimming stripped 6 bases from V and 0 bases from J, with 12 bases between. The germline V gene has CDR1 LNHDA and CDR2 SQIVND (reference sequence). CDR3 length equals 15 residues. In nucleotides, the CDR3 is TGTGCCAGTAGCTGGGGACACAACTCTGGAAACACCATATATTTT. Its protein is CASSWGHNSGNTIYF. Full variable domain (remainder filled in from reference TRBV19 and TRBJ1-3): DGGITQSPKYLFRKEGQNVTLSCEQNLNHDAMYWYRQDPGQGLRLIYYSQIVNDFQKGDIAEGYSVSREKKESFPLTVTSAQKNPTAFYLCASSWGHNSGNTIYFGEGSWLTVV.